The clone carrying this T cell receptor beta chain was detected many times. Its antigen is unidentified. As processed by the authors: For papillary thyroid cancer, a distant-metastasis classifier was constructed from CDR3 differences observed across clinicopathological groups. With MiXCR, TCRdb reprocessed the PCR reads. TCRdb assigned the V and J calls; the authors' analysis was not used. The sample carries about 43,000 clones, roughly 3.2% recorded once. The data derive from a study of metastatic and nonmetastatic thyroid tumors. Study at large: Repertoires were compared across blood and tumor or nodule tissue from malignant and benign thyroid patients.

Study conclusions and caveats: Significantly higher TCR beta diversity was reportedly seen in malignant thyroid tumors than benign nodules, in blood and tumor.

The CDR3 is made up of 15 amino acids. V was trimmed by 4 bases and J by 5 bases, leaving 15 bases between them. Per the germline V gene, CDR1 is LNHDA and CDR2 is SQIVND (reference sequence). None of the patients had undergone any treatment ahead of thyroid surgery. Sample: blood. The chain couples TRBV19 to TRBJ2-1; no clear D. The clonotype originates from a female donor with papillary thyroid cancer or a benign thyroid nodule (not recorded which). Some clones in this sample may be carry-over from other donors' samples. CDR3 amino acids: CASSNPDLLNNEQFF. DNA of the CDR3: TGTGCCAGTAGTAACCCGGACCTCCTTAACAATGAGCAGTTCTTC. Based on the CDR3 plus reference TRBV19 and TRBJ2-1, the full variable domain is DGGITQSPKYLFRKEGQNVTLSCEQNLNHDAMYWYRQDPGQGLRLIYYSQIVNDFQKGDIAEGYSVSREKKESFPLTVTSAQKNPTAFYLCASSNPDLLNNEQFFGPGTRLTVL.